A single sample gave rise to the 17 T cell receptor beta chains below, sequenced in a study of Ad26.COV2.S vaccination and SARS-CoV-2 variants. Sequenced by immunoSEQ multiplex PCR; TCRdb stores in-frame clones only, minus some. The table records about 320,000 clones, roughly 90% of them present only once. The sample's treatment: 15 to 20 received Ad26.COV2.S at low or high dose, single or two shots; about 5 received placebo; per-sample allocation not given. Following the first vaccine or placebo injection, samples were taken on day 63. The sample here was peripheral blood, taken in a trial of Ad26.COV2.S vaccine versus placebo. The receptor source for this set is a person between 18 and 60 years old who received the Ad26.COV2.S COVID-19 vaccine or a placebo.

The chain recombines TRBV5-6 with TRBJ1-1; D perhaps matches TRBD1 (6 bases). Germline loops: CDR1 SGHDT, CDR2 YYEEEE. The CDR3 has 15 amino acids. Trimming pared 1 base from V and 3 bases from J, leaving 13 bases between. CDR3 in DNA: TGTGCCAGCAGCTTGTACAGGGTAATGGACACTGAAGCTTTCTTT. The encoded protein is CASSLYRVMDTEAFF.

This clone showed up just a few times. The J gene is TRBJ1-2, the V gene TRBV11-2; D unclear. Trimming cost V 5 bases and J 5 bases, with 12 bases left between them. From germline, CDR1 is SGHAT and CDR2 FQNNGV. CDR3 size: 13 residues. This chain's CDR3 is CASSPDLPYGYTF. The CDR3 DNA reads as TGTGCCAGCAGCCCGGACTTACCATATGGCTACACCTTC.

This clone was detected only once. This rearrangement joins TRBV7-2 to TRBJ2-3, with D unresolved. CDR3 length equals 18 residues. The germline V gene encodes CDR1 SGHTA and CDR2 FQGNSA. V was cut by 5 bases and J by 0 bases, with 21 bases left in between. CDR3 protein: CASSPVGAARLSTDTQYF. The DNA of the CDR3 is TGTGCCAGCAGCCCTGTGGGCGCGGCCCGTTTAAGCACAGATACGCAGTATTTT. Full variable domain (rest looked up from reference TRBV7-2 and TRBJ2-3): GAGVSQSPSNKVTEKGKDVELRCDPISGHTALYWYRQSLGQGLEFLIYFQGNSAPDKSGLPSDRFSAERTGGSVSTLTIQRTQQEDSAVYLCASSPVGAARLSTDTQYFGPGTRLTVL.

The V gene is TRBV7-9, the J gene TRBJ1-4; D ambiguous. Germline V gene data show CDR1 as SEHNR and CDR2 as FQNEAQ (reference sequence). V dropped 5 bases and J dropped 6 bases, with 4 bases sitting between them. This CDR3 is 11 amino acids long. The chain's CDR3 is CASSPDEKLFF. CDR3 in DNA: TGTGCCAGCAGCCCCGATGAAAAACTGTTTTTT.

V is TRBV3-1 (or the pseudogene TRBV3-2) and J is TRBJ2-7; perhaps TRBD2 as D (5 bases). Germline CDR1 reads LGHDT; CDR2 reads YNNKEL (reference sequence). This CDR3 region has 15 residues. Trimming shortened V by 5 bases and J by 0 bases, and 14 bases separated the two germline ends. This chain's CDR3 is CASSLRLGGSYEQYF. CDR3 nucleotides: TGTGCCAGCAGCTTGAGACTCGGAGGCTCCTACGAGCAGTACTTC.

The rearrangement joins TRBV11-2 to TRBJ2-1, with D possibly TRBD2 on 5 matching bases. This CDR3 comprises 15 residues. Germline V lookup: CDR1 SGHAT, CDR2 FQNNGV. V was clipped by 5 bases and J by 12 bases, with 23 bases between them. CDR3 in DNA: TGTGCCAGCAGCCCCTCCGTGGTAGTCGGGGATAGGCAGTTCTTC. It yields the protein CASSPSVVVGDRQFF.

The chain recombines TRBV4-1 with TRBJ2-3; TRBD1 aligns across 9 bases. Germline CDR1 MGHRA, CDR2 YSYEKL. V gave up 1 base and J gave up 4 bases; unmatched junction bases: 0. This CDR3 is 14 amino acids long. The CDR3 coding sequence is TGCGCCAGCAGCCAAGGGACAGGGGCAGATACGCAGTATTTT. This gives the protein CASSQGTGADTQYF.

DNA of the CDR3: TGTGCCAGCAGCGCCCAACGGACTAGCGACACCGGGGAGCTGTTTTTT. Protein product: CASSAQRTSDTGELFF. The chain joins TRBV9 to TRBJ2-2, with 9 bases identical to TRBD2. This CDR3 is built from 16 residues. Germline CDR1 SGDLS, CDR2 YYNGEE. Trimming took 3 bases from V and 3 from J; bases not matched to a gene: 6.

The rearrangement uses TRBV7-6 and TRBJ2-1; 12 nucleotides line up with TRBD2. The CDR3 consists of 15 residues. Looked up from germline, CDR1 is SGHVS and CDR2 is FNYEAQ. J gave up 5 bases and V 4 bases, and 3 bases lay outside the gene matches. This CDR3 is CASSSWTSGNNEQFF. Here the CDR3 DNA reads TGTGCCAGCAGCTCCTGGACTAGCGGGAACAATGAGCAGTTCTTC.

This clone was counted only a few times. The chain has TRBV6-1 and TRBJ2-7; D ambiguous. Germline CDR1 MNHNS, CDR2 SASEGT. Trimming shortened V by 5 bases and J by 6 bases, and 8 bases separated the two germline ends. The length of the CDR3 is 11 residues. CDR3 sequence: CASSSLSEQYV. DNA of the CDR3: TGTGCCAGCAGTTCTTTAAGCGAGCAGTACGTC.

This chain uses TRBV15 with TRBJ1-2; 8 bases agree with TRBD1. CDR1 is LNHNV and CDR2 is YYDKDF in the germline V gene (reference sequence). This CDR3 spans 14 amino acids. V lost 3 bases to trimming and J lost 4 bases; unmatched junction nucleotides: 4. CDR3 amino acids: CATSRDRESYGYTF. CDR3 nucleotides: TGTGCCACCAGCAGGGACAGGGAAAGCTATGGCTACACCTTC.

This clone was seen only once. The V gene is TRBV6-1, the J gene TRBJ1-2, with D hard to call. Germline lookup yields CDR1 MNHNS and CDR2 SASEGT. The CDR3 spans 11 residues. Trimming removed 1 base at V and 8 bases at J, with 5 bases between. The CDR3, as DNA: TGTGCCAGCAGTGAAGAATGGGGCTACACCTTC. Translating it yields CASSEEWGYTF.

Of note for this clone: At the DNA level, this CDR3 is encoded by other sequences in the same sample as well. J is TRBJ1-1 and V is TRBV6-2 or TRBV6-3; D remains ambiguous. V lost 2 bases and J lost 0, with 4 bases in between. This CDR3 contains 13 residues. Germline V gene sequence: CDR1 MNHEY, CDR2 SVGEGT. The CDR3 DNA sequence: TGTGCCAGCAGTTACACAGTGAACACTGAAGCTTTCTTT. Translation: CASSYTVNTEAFF.

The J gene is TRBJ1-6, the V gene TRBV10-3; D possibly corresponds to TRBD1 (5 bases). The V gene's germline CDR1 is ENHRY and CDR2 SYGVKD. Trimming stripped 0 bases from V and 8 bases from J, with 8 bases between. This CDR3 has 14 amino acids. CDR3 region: CAISESGRDSPLHF. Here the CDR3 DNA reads TGTGCCATCAGTGAGTCGGGCAGGGATTCACCCCTCCACTTT.

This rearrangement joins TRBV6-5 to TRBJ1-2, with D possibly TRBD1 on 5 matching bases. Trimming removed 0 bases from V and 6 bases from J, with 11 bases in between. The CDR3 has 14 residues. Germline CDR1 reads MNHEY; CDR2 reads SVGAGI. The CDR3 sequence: CASSYSGTEDGYTF. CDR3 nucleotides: TGTGCCAGCAGTTACTCCGGGACGGAAGATGGCTACACCTTC.

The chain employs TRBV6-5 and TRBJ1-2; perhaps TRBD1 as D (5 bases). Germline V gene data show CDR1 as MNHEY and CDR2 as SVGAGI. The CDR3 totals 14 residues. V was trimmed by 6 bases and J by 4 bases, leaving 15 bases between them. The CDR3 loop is CASRTGTGSYGYTF. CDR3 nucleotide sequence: TGTGCCAGCAGGACCGGGACGGGATCCTATGGCTACACCTTC.

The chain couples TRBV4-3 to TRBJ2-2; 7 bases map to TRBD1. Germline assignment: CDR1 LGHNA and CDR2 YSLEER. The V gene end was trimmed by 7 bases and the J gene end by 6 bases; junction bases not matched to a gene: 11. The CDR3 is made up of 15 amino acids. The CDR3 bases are TGCGCCAGCACGCCCGAACAGGGGACCCCCGGGGAGCTGTTTTTT. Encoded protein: CASTPEQGTPGELFF.